The 21 T cell receptor beta chains reported below all come from one sample, sequenced in a study of cytomegalovirus exposure and HLA in healthy donors. PCR employed 60 Vbeta and 13 Jbeta primers. Assay used: immunoSEQ multiplex PCR; TCRdb lists only in-frame clones, some missing. The sample lists more than 100,000 clones, approximately 77% occurring once. The sample was PBMCs. These receptor sequences come from a woman aged 60-70 years in good health and CMV-seronegative.

The chain combines TRBV11-1 with TRBJ2-1, with 7 bases fitting TRBD2. Germline V gene sequence: CDR1 SGHAT, CDR2 FQDESV (reference sequence). V shed 5 bases, J shed 6 bases, and the junction held 4 bases outside the gene matches. CDR3 length: 13 residues. In DNA, the CDR3 is TGTGCCAGCAGCCGCGGACTAGTCAATGAGCAGTTCTTC. This codes for CASSRGLVNEQFF.

The chain carries TRBV7-5 and TRBJ1-1; the table calls TRBD1, which could not be checked here. TRBV7-5 is labeled a pseudogene. The CDR3 sequence is 12 residues long. CDR3 nucleotide sequence: TGTGCCAGAAGTTTCGGACAGGGTTGTGCTTTCTTT. Its protein is CARSFGQGCAFF.

V is TRBV11-2 and J is TRBJ1-1; no clear D gene. Per germline, CDR1 SGHAT and CDR2 FQNNGV. The CDR3 has 16 residues. V lost 7 bases and J lost 1, with 19 bases in between. For the CDR3, the DNA is TGTGCCAGCATGCGTGGTCGGGGAGGGAGGAACACTGAAGCTTTCTTT. It specifies CASMRGRGGRNTEAFF.

The chain is built from TRBV28 and TRBJ2-5; 7 nucleotides line up with TRBD2. CDR1 MDHEN and CDR2 SYDVKM come from the germline V gene. Unmatched junction bases numbered 11, after V lost 2 bases and J lost 5 bases. The CDR3 contains 16 residues. The CDR3 here is CASSLSLWGGQETQYF. CDR3 bases: TGTGCCAGCAGTTTAAGTCTTTGGGGGGGTCAGGAGACCCAGTACTTC.

This clone was counted a few times. The chain has TRBV10-2 and TRBJ1-1; TRBD1 is a possible D gene (5 bases). Per the germline V gene, CDR1 is WSHSY and CDR2 is SAAADI. The CDR3 covers 14 residues. V lost 9 bases, J lost 0 bases, and 14 bases lay in between. CDR3 amino acids: CASKPTDMNTEAFF. The CDR3 DNA reads as TGCGCCAGTAAACCGACGGACATGAACACTGAAGCTTTCTTT.

The CDR3, as DNA: TGTGCCAGCAGCGTAGCGGTTAGCCCCACCGGGGAGCTGTTTTTT. Translated: CASSVAVSPTGELFF. The J gene is TRBJ2-2, the V gene TRBV9; no firm D call. Between the trimmed V and J ends, which lost 0 bases and 4 bases, there was a span of 10 bases. The CDR3 spans 15 residues. CDR1 and CDR2 (germline): SGDLS, YYNGEE.

The V and J genes are TRBV6-5 and TRBJ1-1; tentatively, D is TRBD1 (6 bases). Trimming took off 8 bases at V and 6 bases at J, with 16 bases between the two ends. CDR3 length equals 13 residues. Germline V gene sequence: CDR1 MNHEY, CDR2 SVGAGI. The CDR3 spells CASQPRGRAEAFF. Here the CDR3 DNA reads TGTGCCAGCCAACCCAGGGGAAGGGCTGAAGCTTTCTTT.

J is TRBJ2-5 and V is TRBV15; D gene ambiguous. CDR1 and CDR2 from the germline V gene are LNHNV and YYDKDF (reference sequence). Trimming stripped 0 bases from V and 3 bases from J, with 17 bases between. The CDR3 is 17 amino acids. The CDR3, as DNA: TGTGCCACCAGCAGAGAATTAGCCGGAGTGTTAGAAGAGACCCAGTACTTC. As protein: CATSRELAGVLEETQYF.

The CDR3 sequence is CASSPGWATNEKLFF. The CDR3 coding sequence is TGTGCCAGCAGTCCCGGGTGGGCAACTAATGAAAAACTGTTTTTT. This sequence joins TRBV27 and TRBJ1-4, with D unclear. V was shortened by 5 bases and J by 0 bases, with 10 bases between the two germline ends. The CDR3 has 15 amino acids. Germline loops: CDR1 MNHEY, CDR2 SMNVEV (reference sequence).

The chain combines TRBV6-5 with TRBJ1-1; maybe TRBD1 (6 bases). Germline V CDR1 and CDR2: MNHEY, SVGAGI. Trimming removed 6 bases from V and 5 bases from J, with 16 bases in between. CDR3 size: 14 residues. The CDR3 sequence: CASRPTGKNTEAFF. The CDR3 coding sequence is TGTGCCAGCAGACCCACAGGGAAAAATACTGAAGCTTTCTTT.

Of note for this clone: The junction differs from germline at one of its ends, possibly a read error. The CDR3, as DNA: TGTGCCAGTAGCTTTAGCGGGGGGGCCTACTATGAGCAGTTCTTC. Protein sequence: CASSFSGGAYYEQFF. The rearrangement joins TRBV19 to TRBJ2-1; the match to TRBD2 covers 11 bases. The CDR3 extends over 15 amino acids. Germline CDR1 reads LNHDA; CDR2 reads SQIVND (reference sequence).

The V gene is TRBV7-8, the J gene TRBJ1-1; TRBD1 is a possible D gene (5 bases). Germline CDR1 and CDR2: SGHVS and FQNEAQ. CDR3 size: 13 residues. V lost 7 bases to trimming and J lost 7 bases, with 16 bases between them. CDR3: CASTPTAQGEAFF. The CDR3 nucleotides are TGTGCCAGCACCCCAACCGCGCAGGGTGAAGCTTTCTTT.

A few counts support this clone. V and J are TRBV10-3 and TRBJ2-1, with 8 bases fitting TRBD1. This CDR3 region has 16 residues. J lost 1 base, V lost 6 bases, and 8 bases had no gene match. Germline V gives CDR1 ENHRY, CDR2 SYGVKD. CDR3 in amino acids: CAISAGQGLSYNEQFF. CDR3 sequence (DNA): TGTGCCATCAGCGCCGGACAGGGCCTATCCTACAATGAGCAGTTCTTC.

This clone was found once. The J gene is TRBJ2-7, the V gene TRBV13, with 8 bases matching TRBD2. Germline trimming cut 5 bases from V and 0 bases from J; bases unmatched to any gene: 6. Germline V CDR1 and CDR2: PRHDT, FYEKMQ (reference sequence). This CDR3 spans 15 amino acids. For the CDR3, the DNA is TGTGCCAGCAGCCCTACTAGCGGATACTCCTACGAGCAGTACTTC. Translation gives CASSPTSGYSYEQYF.

J is TRBJ1-4 and V is TRBV5-1; 7 bases align to TRBD1. The CDR3 covers 15 residues. Germline trimming cut 3 bases from V and 5 bases from J; bases unmatched to any gene: 7. CDR1 and CDR2 (germline): SGHRS, YFSETQ. This CDR3 reads CASSSSGTVNEKLFF. As DNA, the CDR3 is TGCGCCAGCAGCTCGTCCGGGACAGTGAATGAAAAACTGTTTTTT.

This clone was observed a handful of times. The chain combines TRBV18 with TRBJ1-5, with 9 positions matching TRBD1. The CDR3 extends over 16 amino acids. The germline V gene encodes CDR1 KGHSH and CDR2 LQKENI. The ends lost 3 bases at V and 6 bases at J; junction bases unmatched: 9. The CDR3 DNA reads as TGTGCCAGCTCACCTCCCGGACAGGGGTTCGGTCAGCCCCAGCATTTT. Its translation: CASSPPGQGFGQPQHF.

V and J are TRBV5-1 and TRBJ2-2; D might be TRBD1 (6 bases). With 6 bases removed from V and 5 bases from J, the gap between germline ends came to 17 bases. Germline lookup yields CDR1 SGHRS and CDR2 YFSETQ. This CDR3 region has 15 residues. The CDR3 region is CASKAGQPGTGELFF. The CDR3 region has the DNA TGCGCCAGCAAAGCCGGACAGCCTGGGACCGGGGAGCTGTTTTTT.

The rearrangement joins TRBV30 to TRBJ1-1; no firm D call. The germline CDR1 and CDR2 sequences are GTSNPN and SVGIG (reference sequence). Deletions cut 0 bases from V and 1 base from J, with 9 bases between. This CDR3 region has 14 residues. CDR3 residues: CAWSVLQKNTEAFF. The DNA of the CDR3 is TGTGCCTGGAGTGTCTTACAGAAGAACACTGAAGCTTTCTTT.

In its sample, this clone was seen a few times. The V gene is TRBV29-1, the J gene TRBJ1-1; no definite D call. The CDR3 spans 12 residues. Trimming took 5 bases from V and 0 from J, leaving 7 bases between them. The V gene's germline CDR1 is SQVTM and CDR2 ANQGSEA. The chain's CDR3 is CSVSQLNTEAFF. The CDR3 DNA reads as TGCAGCGTTTCGCAGTTGAACACTGAAGCTTTCTTT.

The chain carries TRBV28 and TRBJ1-2; TRBD1 matches at 8 bases. This CDR3 is 16 amino acids long. J was trimmed by 1 base and V by 6 bases; bases with no gene match: 10. Per germline, CDR1 MDHEN and CDR2 SYDVKM. In DNA form, the CDR3 reads TGTGCCAGCAGCCACAGGGGGGGGGCGATTAACTATGGCTACACCTTC. It is translated as CASSHRGGAINYGYTF.

The chain employs TRBV6-1 and TRBJ2-2, with 9 nucleotides matching TRBD2. The V and J ends lost 10 bases and 6 bases, in that order; junction bases with no gene match: 12. The length of the CDR3 is 15 residues. Germline V gene sequence: CDR1 MNHNS, CDR2 SASEGT. The CDR3 nucleotides read TGTGCCATTCCGCGGGGGGGGCGAGGGTCCGGGGAGCTGTTTTTT. As protein: CAIPRGGRGSGELFF.